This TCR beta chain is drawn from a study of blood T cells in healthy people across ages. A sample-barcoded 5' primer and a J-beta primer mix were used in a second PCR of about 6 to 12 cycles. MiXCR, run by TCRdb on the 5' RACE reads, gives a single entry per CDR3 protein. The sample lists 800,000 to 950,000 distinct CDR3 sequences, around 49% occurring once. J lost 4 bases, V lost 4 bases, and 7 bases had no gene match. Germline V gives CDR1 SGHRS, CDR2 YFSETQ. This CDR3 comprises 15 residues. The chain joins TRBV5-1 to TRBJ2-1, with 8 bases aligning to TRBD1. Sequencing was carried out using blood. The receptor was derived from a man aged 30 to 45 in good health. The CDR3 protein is CASSADRDEYNEQFF. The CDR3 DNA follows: TGCGCCAGCAGCGCGGACAGGGATGAGTACAATGAGCAGTTCTTC.